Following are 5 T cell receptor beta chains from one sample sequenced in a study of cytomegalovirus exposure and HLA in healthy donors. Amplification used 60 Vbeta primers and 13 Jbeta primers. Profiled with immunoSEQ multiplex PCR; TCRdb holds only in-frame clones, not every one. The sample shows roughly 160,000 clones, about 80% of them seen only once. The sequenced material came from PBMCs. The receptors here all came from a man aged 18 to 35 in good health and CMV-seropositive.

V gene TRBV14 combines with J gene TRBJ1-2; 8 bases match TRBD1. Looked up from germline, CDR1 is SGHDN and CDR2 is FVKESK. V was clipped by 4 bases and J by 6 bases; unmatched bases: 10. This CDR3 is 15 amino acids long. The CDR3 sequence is CASSLYDRGFNGYTF. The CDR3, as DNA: TGTGCCAGCAGCCTCTACGACAGGGGATTCAATGGCTACACCTTC.

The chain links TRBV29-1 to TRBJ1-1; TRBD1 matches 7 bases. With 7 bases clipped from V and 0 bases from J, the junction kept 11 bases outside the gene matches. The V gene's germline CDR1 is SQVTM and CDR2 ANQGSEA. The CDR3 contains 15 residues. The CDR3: CSATRDRDMNTEAFF. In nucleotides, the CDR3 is TGCAGCGCGACCCGGGACAGAGACATGAACACTGAAGCTTTCTTT.

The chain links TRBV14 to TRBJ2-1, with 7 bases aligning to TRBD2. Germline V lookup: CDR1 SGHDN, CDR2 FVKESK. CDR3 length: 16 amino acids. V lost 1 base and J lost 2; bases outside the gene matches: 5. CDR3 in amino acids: CASSQGPGLPYNEQFF. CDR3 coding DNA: TGTGCCAGCAGCCAAGGACCGGGACTACCCTACAATGAGCAGTTCTTC.

CDR3 sequence: CASSRTGQLKGANVLTF. CDR3 DNA: TGTGCCAGTAGTAGGACAGGGCAGCTTAAAGGGGCCAACGTCCTGACTTTC. This chain joins TRBV19 and TRBJ2-6, with 8 bases fitting TRBD1. Germline V gene data show CDR1 as LNHDA and CDR2 as SQIVND (reference sequence). V lost 4 bases to trimming and J lost 4 bases; unmatched junction nucleotides: 9. The CDR3 totals 17 residues.

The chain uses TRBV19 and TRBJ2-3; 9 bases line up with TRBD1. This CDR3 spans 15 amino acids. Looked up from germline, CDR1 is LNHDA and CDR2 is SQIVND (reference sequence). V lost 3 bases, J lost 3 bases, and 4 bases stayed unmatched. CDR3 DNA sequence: TGTGCCAGTAGTATCGTACAGGGGGCGACAGATACGCAGTATTTT. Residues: CASSIVQGATDTQYF.